Sequencing of this T cell receptor (beta chain) was carried out in a study of cytomegalovirus exposure and HLA in healthy donors. Whole-study context: In an early release, HLA-typed donors contributed 75 million to 85 million unique TCR sequences. Study-level results: HLA alleles showed associations with 16,951 TCR beta sequences in a later analysis, at a 0.05 false discovery rate. Association of a missense DCLRE1C variant with TCR beta V- and J-gene trimming was reported in a later analysis. Per a prior analysis, the majority of TCR beta V segments were productive roughly 87% or roughly 30% of the time.

Comment on this clone: The antigen is not known.

PCR primers comprised 60 Vbeta and 13 Jbeta primers. Profiled with immunoSEQ multiplex PCR; TCRdb holds only in-frame clones, not every one. The sample lists around 140,000 clones, about 76% occurring once. This CDR3 spans 14 amino acids. The germline V gene has CDR1 MNHNS and CDR2 SASEGT. V shed 6 bases, J shed 5 bases, and the junction held 3 bases outside the gene matches. Material: PBMCs. This sequence was found in a male donor in good health and CMV-seronegative. The rearrangement uses TRBV6-1 and TRBJ1-4; 10 nucleotides agree with TRBD1. CDR3 DNA: TGTGCCAGCAGGCAGACAGGGGGCAATGAAAAACTGTTTTTT. It codes for CASRQTGGNEKLFF.